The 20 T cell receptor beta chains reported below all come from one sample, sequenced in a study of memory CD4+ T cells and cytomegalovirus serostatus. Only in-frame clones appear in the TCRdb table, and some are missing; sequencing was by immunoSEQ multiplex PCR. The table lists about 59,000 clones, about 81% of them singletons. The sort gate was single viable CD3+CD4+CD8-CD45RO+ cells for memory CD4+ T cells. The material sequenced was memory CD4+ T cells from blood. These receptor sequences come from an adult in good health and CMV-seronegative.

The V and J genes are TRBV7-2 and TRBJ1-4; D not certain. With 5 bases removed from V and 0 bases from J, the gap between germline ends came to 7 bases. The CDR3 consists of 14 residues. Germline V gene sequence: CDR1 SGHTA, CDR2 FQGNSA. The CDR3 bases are TGTGCCAGCAGCAAATCATCAACTAATGAAAAACTGTTTTTT. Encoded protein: CASSKSSTNEKLFF.

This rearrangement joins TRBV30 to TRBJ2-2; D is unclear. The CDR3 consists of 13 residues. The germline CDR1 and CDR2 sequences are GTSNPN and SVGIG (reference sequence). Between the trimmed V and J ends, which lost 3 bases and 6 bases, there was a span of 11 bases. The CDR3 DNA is TGTGCCTGGAGCTTTTTAGGACCCGGGGAGCTGTTTTTT. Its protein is CAWSFLGPGELFF.

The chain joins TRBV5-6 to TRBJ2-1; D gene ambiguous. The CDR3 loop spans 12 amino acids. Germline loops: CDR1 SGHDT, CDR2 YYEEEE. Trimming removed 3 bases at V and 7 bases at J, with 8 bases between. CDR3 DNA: TGTGCCAGCAGCTCCGGACGGAATGAGCAGTTCTTC. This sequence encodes CASSSGRNEQFF.

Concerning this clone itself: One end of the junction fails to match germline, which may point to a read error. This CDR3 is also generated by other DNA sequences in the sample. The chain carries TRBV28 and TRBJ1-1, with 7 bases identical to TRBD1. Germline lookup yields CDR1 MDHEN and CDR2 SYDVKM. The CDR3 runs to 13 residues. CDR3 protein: CASSSGGNTEAFF. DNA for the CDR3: TGTGCCAGCAGTTCAGGGGGGAACACTGAAGCCTTCTTT.

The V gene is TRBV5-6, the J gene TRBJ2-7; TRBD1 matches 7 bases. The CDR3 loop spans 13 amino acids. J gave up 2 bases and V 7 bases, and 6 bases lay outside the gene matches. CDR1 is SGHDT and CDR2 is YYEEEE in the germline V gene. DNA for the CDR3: TGTGCCAGCGGGGGACAGACACCCTACGAGCAGTACTTC. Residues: CASGGQTPYEQYF.

Here the CDR3 DNA reads TGTGCCAGCAGCGTGGGACTAGCGGGAGATGGTGAGACCCAGTACTTC. Amino acids: CASSVGLAGDGETQYF. The chain uses TRBV9 and TRBJ2-5, with 14 positions matching TRBD2. The CDR3 extends over 16 amino acids. Germline V CDR1 and CDR2: SGDLS, YYNGEE. J lost 5 bases, V lost 2 bases, and 5 bases had no gene match.

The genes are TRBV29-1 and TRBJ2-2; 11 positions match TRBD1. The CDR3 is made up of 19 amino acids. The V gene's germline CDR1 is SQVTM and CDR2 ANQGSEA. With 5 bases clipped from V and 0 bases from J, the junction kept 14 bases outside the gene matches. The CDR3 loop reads CSVPGTGGSITANTGELFF. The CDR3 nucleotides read TGCAGCGTTCCCGGGACAGGGGGTTCTATCACCGCGAACACCGGGGAGCTGTTTTTT.

The CDR3 sequence is CASTPIFTTNEKLFF. CDR3 sequence (DNA): TGTGCCAGCACCCCAATATTTACAACTAATGAAAAACTGTTTTTT. The J gene is TRBJ1-4, the V gene TRBV11-3; D is undetermined. Germline CDR1 reads SGHNT; CDR2 reads YENEEA. This CDR3 is built from 15 residues. V was cut by 7 bases and J by 0 bases, with 12 bases left in between. Together with reference TRBV11-3 and TRBJ1-4, the CDR3 gives the full variable domain: EAGVVQSPRYKIIEKKQPVAFWCNPISGHNTLYWYLQNLGQGPELLIRYENEEAVDDSQLPKDRFSAERLKGVDSTLKIQPAELGDSAVYLCASTPIFTTNEKLFFGSGTQLSVL.

CDR3 amino acids: CSDGQTYGYTF. The CDR3 DNA reads TGCAGCGACGGACAAACCTATGGCTACACCTTC. V is TRBV29-1 and J is TRBJ1-2, with a tentative D call TRBD1 (5 bases). Per the germline V gene, CDR1 is SQVTM and CDR2 is ANQGSEA. This CDR3 has 11 residues. Trimming shortened V by 7 bases and J by 4 bases, and 10 bases separated the two germline ends.

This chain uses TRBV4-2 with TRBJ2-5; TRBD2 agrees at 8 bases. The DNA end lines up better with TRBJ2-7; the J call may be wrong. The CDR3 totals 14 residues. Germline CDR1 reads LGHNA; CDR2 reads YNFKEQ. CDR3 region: CASSSQSGSNEQYF. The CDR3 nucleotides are TGTGCCAGCAGCTCCCAGAGCGGGAGCAACGAGCAGTACTTC.

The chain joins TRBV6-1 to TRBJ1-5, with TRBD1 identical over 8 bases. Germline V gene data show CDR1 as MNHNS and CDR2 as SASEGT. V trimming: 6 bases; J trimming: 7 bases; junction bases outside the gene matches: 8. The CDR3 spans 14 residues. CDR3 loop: CASRTSRGRQPQHF. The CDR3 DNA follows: TGTGCCAGCAGGACGTCCAGGGGGCGCCAGCCCCAGCATTTT.

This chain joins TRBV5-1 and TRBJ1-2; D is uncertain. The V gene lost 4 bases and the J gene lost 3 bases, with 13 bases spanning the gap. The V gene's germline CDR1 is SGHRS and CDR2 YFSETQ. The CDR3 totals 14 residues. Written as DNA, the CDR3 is TGCGCCAGCAGCAATCCGGGAATGGACTATGGCTACACCTTC. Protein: CASSNPGMDYGYTF.

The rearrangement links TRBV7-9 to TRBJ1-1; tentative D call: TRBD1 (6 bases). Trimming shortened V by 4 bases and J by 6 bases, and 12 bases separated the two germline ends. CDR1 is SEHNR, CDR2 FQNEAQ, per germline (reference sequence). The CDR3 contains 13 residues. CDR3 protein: CASSSGTHPEAFF. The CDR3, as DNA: TGTGCCAGCAGCTCCGGGACACACCCTGAAGCTTTCTTT. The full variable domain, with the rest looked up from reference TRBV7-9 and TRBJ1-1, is DTGVSQNPRHKITKRGQNVTFRCDPISEHNRLYWYRQTLGQGPEFLTYFQNEAQLEKSRLLSDRFSAERPKGSFSTLEIQRTEQGDSAMYLCASSSGTHPEAFFGQGTRLTVV.

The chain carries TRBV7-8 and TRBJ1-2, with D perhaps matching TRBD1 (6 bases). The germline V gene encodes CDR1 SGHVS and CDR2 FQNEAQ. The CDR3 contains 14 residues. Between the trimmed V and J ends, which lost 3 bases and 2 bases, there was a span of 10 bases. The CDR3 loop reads CASSLGDTNYGYTF. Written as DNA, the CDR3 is TGTGCCAGCAGCTTGGGGGACACCAACTATGGCTACACCTTC.

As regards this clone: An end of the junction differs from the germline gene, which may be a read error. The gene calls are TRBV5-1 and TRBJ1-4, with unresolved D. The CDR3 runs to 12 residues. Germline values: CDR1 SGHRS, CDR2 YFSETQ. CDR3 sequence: CASSRTNEKLFF. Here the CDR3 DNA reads TGTGCCAGCTCCAGAACTAATGAAAAACTGTTTTTT.

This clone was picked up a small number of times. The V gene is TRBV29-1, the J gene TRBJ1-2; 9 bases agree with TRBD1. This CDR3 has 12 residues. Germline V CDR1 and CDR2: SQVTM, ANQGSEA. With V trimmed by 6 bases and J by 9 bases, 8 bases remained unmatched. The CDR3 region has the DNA TGCAGCGTGGGACAGGGAAGGCTGAGCTACACCTTC. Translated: CSVGQGRLSYTF.

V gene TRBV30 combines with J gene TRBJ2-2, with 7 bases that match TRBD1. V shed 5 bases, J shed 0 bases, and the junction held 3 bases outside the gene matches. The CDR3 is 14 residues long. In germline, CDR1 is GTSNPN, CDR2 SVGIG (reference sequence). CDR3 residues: CAWDGQANTGELFF. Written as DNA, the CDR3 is TGTGCCTGGGACGGACAGGCGAACACCGGGGAGCTGTTTTTT.

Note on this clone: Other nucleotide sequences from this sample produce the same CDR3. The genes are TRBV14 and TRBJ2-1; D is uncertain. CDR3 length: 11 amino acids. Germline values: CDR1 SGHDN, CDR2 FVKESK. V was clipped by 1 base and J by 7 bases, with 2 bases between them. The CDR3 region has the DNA TGTGCCAGCAGCCAAGGGAATGAGCAGTTCTTC. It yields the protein CASSQGNEQFF.

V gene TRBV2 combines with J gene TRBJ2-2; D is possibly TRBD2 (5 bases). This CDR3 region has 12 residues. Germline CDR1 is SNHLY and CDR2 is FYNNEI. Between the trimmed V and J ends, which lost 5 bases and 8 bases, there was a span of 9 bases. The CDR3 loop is CASSPGGGELFF. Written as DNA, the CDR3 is TGTGCCAGCAGTCCAGGCGGGGGGGAGCTGTTTTTT.

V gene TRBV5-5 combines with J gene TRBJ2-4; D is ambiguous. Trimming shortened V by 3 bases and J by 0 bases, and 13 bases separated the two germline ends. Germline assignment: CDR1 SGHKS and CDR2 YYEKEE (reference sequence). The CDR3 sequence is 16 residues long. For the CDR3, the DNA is TGTGCCAGCAGCTCTGGGGTCGTAGGAGCCAAAAACATTCAGTACTTC. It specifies CASSSGVVGAKNIQYF.